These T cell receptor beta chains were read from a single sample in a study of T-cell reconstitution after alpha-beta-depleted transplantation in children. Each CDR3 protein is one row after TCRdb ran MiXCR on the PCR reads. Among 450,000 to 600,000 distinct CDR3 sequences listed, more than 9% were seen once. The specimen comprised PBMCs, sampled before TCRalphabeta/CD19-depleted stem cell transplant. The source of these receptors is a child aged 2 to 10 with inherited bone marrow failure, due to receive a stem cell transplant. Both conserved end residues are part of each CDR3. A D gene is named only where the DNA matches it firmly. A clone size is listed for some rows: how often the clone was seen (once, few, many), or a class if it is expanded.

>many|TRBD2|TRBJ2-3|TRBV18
CASSPSGTSGRADTQYF
TGTGCCAGCTCACCATCGGGGACTAGCGGGAGGGCCGATACGCAGTATTTT
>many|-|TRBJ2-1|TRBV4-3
CASSQDWGINEQFF
TGCGCCAGCAGCCAAGATTGGGGAATCAATGAGCAGTTCTTC
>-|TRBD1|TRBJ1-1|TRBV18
CASSNTGEKAFF
TGTGCCAGCTCGAATACAGGGGAGAAAGCTTTCTTT
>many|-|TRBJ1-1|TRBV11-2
CASSLSWTAEAFF
TGTGCCAGCAGCTTATCTTGGACCGCTGAAGCTTTCTTT
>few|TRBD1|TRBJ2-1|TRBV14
CASSQGREGYPGGDEQFF
TGTGCCAGCAGCCAAGGAAGAGAAGGTTATCCAGGGGGTGATGAGCAGTTCTTC
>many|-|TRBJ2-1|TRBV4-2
CASSQVTGVGDSRFF
TGTGCCAGCAGCCAAGTAACGGGAGTCGGGGATTCTCGGTTCTTC
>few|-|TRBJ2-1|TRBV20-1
CSALEGVDYNEQFF
TGCAGTGCTTTAGAGGGAGTGGACTACAATGAGCAGTTCTTC
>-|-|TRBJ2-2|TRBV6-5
CASSSIIGELFF
TGTGCCAGCAGTTCCATTATCGGGGAGCTGTTTTTT
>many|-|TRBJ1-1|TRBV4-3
CASSQDGQDTEAFF
TGCGCCAGCAGCCAAGACGGGCAGGACACTGAAGCTTTCTTT
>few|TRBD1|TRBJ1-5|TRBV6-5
CASRHRDRGVYSNQPQHF
TGTGCCAGCAGACACCGGGACAGGGGCGTTTATAGCAATCAGCCCCAGCATTTT
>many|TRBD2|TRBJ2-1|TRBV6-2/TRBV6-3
CASKGITSDYNEQFF
TGTGCCAGCAAAGGGATAACTAGCGATTACAATGAGCAGTTCTTC
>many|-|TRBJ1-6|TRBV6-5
CASSYTGVVSPLHF
TGTGCCAGCAGTTATACGGGGGTCGTTTCACCCCTCCACTTT
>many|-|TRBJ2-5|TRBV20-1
CSASGEPSIQETQYF
TGCAGTGCTAGCGGAGAGCCCTCTATCCAAGAGACCCAGTACTTC
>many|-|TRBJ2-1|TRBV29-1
CSVRDTGRTEQFF
TGCAGCGTGAGGGACACTGGAAGGACTGAGCAGTTCTTC
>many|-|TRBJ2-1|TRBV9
CASSVVAGSYNEQFF
TGTGCCAGCAGCGTAGTGGCGGGATCCTACAATGAGCAGTTCTTC
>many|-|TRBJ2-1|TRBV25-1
CASSLPEGLRADEQFF
TGTGCCAGCAGTCTCCCGGAGGGTCTAAGGGCCGATGAGCAGTTCTTC
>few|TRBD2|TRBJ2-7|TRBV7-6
CASSLTSGHPPYEQYF
TGTGCCAGCAGCTTGACTAGCGGACACCCCCCCTACGAGCAGTACTTC
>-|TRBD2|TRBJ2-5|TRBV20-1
CSASEREGRETQYF
TGCAGTGCTAGCGAGCGGGAGGGCCGGGAGACCCAGTACTTC
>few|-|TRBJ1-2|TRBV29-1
CSVRDGFYGYTF
TGCAGCGTTCGGGACGGTTTCTATGGCTACACCTTC
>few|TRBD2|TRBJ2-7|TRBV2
CASSLNSGRAGYEQYF
TGTGCCAGCAGTCTTAATAGCGGGAGGGCGGGCTACGAGCAGTACTTC
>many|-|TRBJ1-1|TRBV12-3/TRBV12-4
CASSLPGRTEAFF
TGTGCCAGCAGTCTCCCAGGGCGCACTGAAGCTTTCTTT
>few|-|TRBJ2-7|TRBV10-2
CASSDPLQLSAPYEQYF
TGCGCCAGCAGTGACCCTTTACAGCTTAGCGCACCGTACGAGCAGTACTTC
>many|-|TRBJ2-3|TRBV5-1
CASSLFPADTQYF
TGCGCCAGCAGCTTGTTCCCAGCAGATACGCAGTATTTT
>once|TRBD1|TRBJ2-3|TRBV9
CASSVTGTGTDTQYF
TGTGCCAGCAGCGTTACCGGGACAGGTACAGATACGCAGTATTTT
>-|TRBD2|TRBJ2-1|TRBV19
CASSIFGGRALSYNEQFF
TGTGCCAGTAGTATTTTTGGCGGGAGGGCCCTCTCCTACAATGAGCAGTTCTTC
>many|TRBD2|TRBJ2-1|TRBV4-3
CASSQGDGRTYNEQFF
TGCGCCAGCAGCCAAGGAGACGGGAGGACTTACAATGAGCAGTTCTTC
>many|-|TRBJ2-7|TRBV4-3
CASSQEVEEYTVTYEQYF
TGCGCCAGCAGCCAAGAAGTAGAGGAGTATACAGTCACCTACGAGCAGTACTTC
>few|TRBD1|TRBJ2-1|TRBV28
CASSCPMGQNYNEQFF
TGTGCCAGCAGTTGCCCGATGGGACAGAATTACAATGAGCAGTTCTTC
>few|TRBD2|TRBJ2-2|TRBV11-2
CASSHHTSDAFGELFF
TGTGCCAGCAGCCATCACACTAGCGACGCATTCGGGGAGCTGTTTTTT
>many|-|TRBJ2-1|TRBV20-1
CSADHSGNEQFF
TGCAGTGCCGACCATAGCGGTAATGAGCAGTTCTTC
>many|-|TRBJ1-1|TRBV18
CASSPQTPGIMNTEAFF
TGTGCCAGCTCACCACAAACCCCAGGAATAATGAACACTGAAGCTTTCTTT
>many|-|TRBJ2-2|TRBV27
CASSFANTGELFF
TGTGCCAGCAGTTTCGCGAACACCGGGGAGCTGTTTTTT
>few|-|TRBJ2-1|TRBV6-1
CASTGNNEQFF
TGTGCCAGCACTGGGAACAATGAGCAGTTCTTC
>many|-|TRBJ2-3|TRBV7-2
CASSWPGRRTDTQYF
TGTGCCAGCAGCTGGCCCGGACGGCGCACAGATACGCAGTATTTT
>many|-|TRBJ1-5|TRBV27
CASSFKRGAQPQHF
TGTGCCAGCAGTTTCAAGAGGGGCGCGCAGCCCCAGCATTTT
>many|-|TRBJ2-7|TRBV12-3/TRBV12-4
CASTLGGGPYSYEQYF
TGTGCCAGCACCCTAGGTGGGGGGCCTTACTCCTACGAGCAGTACTTC
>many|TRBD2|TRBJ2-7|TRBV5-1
CASSLPTTSGIDEQYF
TGCGCCAGCAGCCTACCGACGACTAGCGGGATCGACGAGCAGTACTTC
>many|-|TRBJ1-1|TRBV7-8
CASSFSGLNTEAFF
TGTGCCAGCAGCTTTTCAGGCCTGAACACTGAAGCTTTCTTT
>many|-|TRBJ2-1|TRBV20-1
CSARDRAEQFF
TGCAGTGCTAGAGACAGGGCCGAGCAGTTCTTC
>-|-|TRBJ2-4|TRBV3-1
CASSQASPLAKNIQYF
TGTGCCAGCAGCCAAGCCTCGCCGTTAGCCAAAAACATTCAGTACTTC
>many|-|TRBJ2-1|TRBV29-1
CSVVGLPYNEQFF
TGCAGCGTTGTAGGACTTCCCTACAATGAGCAGTTCTTC
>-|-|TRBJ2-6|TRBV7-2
CASSRGGPGANVLTF
TGTGCCAGCAGCAGGGGGGGGCCTGGGGCCAACGTCCTGACTTTC
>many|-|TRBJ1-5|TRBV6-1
CASRPGQQPQHF
TGTGCCAGCAGGCCAGGGCAACAGCCCCAGCATTTT
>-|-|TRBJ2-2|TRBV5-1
CASSLYGQANTGELFF
TGCGCCAGCAGCCTATATGGACAAGCGAACACCGGGGAGCTGTTTTTT
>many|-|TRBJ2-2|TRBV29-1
CSVGGRDTGELFF
TGCAGCGTGGGGGGTCGAGACACCGGGGAGCTGTTTTTT
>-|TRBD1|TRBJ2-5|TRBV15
CATSRLDRGPLQETQYF
TGTGCCACCAGCAGATTGGACAGGGGACCCCTCCAAGAGACCCAGTACTTC
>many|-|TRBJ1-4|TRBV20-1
CSATLTTNEKLFF
TGCAGTGCTACACTCACAACTAATGAAAAACTGTTTTTT
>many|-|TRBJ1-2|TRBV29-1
CSVPLEHGYTF
TGCAGCGTTCCCCTAGAACATGGCTACACCTTC
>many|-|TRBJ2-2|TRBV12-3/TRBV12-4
CASSSTVTGELFF
TGTGCCAGCAGTTCAACCGTCACCGGGGAGCTGTTTTTT
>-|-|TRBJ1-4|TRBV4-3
CASSQDSGVIEKLFF
TGCGCCAGCAGCCAAGATTCGGGGGTAATCGAAAAACTGTTTTTT
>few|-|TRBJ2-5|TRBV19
CASSIGPAGYQETQYF
TGTGCCAGTAGTATTGGCCCCGCGGGTTACCAAGAGACCCAGTACTTC
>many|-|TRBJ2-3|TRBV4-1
CASSQEGSGSTDTQYF
TGCGCCAGCAGCCAAGAAGGCAGCGGGAGCACAGATACGCAGTATTTT
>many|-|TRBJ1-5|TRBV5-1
CASSLGPGGTQPQHF
TGCGCCAGCAGCTTGGGTCCCGGGGGCACTCAGCCCCAGCATTTT
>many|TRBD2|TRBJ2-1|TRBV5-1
CASSLVRGGRNEQFF
TGCGCCAGCAGCTTGGTCCGCGGGGGTCGTAATGAGCAGTTCTTC
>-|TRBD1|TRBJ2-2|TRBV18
CASSPLTGGDTGELFF
TGTGCCAGCTCACCCCTGACAGGGGGCGACACCGGGGAGCTGTTTTTT
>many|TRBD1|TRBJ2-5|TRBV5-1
CASSGSGTGGETQYF
TGCGCCAGCAGCGGCTCCGGGACAGGTGGGGAGACCCAGTACTTC
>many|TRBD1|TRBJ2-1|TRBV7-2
CASSPQGALFNEQFF
TGTGCCAGCAGCCCACAGGGGGCCCTCTTCAATGAGCAGTTCTTC